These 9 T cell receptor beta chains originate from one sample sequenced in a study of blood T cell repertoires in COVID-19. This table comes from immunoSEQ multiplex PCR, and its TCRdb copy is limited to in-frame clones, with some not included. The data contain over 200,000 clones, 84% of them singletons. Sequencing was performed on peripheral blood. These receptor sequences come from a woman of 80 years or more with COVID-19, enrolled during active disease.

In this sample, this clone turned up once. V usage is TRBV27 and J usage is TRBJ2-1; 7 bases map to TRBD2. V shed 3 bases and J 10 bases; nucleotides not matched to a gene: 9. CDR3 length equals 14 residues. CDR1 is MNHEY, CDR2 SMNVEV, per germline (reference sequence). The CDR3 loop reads CASSFSLGGPEQFF. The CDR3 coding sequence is TGTGCCAGCAGTTTCTCCTTGGGAGGGCCCGAGCAGTTCTTC.

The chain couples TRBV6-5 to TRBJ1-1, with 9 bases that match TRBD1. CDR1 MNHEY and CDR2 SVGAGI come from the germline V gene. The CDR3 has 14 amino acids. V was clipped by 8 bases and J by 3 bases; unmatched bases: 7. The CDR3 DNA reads TGTGCCAGCGTCCCGGGACAGGGATACACTGAAGCTTTCTTT. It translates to CASVPGQGYTEAFF.

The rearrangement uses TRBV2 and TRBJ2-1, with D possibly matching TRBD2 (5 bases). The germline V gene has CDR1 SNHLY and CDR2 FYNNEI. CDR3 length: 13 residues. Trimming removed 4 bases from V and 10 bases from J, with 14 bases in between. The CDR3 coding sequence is TGTGCCAGCAGTGGGGCTCGGGGTGCGGAGCAGTTCTTC. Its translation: CASSGARGAEQFF.

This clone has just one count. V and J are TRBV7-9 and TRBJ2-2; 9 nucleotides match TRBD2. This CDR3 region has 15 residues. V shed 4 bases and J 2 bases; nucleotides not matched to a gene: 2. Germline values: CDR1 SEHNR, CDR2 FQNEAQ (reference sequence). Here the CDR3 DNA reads TGTGCCAGCAGCTCTAGCGGGGTAAACACCGGGGAGCTGTTTTTT. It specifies CASSSSGVNTGELFF.

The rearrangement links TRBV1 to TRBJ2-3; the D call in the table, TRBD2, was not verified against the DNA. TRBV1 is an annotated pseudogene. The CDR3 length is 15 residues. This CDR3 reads CTSSRRRDFTDTQYF. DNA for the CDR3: TGCACCAGCAGCCGGCGTCGTGACTTCACAGATACGCAGTATTTT.

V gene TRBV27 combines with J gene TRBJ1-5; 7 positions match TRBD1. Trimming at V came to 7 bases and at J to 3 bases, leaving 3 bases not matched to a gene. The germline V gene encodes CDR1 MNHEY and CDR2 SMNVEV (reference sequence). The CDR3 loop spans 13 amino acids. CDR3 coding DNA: TGTGCCAGCAAGGGACAGAACAATCAGCCCCAGCATTTT. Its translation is CASKGQNNQPQHF.

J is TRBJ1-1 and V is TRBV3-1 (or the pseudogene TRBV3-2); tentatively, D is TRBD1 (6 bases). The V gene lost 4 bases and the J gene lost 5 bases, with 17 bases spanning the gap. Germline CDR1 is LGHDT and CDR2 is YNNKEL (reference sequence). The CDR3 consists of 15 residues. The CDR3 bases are TGTGCCAGCAGCCCTAGTGGGGGGGCGCGAACTGAAGCTTTCTTT. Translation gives CASSPSGGARTEAFF.

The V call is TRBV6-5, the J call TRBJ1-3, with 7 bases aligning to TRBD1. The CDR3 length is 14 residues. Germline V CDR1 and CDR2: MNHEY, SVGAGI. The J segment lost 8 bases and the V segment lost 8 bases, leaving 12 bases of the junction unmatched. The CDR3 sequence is CASSLARGSHTIYF. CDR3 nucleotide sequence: TGTGCCAGCTCCCTCGCCAGGGGGTCGCACACCATATATTTT.

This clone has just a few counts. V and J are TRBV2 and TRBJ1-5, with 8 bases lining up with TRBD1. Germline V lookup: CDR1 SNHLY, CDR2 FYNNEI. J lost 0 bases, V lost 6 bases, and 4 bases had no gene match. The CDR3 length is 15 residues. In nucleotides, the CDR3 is TGTGCCAGCAGCAATGACAGGGGTAGCAATCAGCCCCAGCATTTT. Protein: CASSNDRGSNQPQHF. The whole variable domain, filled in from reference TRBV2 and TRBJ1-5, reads EPEVTQTPSHQVTQMGQEVILRCVPISNHLYFYWYRQILGQKVEFLVSFYNNEISEKSEIFDDQFSVERPDGSNFTLKIRSTKLEDSAMYFCASSNDRGSNQPQHFGDGTRLSIL.